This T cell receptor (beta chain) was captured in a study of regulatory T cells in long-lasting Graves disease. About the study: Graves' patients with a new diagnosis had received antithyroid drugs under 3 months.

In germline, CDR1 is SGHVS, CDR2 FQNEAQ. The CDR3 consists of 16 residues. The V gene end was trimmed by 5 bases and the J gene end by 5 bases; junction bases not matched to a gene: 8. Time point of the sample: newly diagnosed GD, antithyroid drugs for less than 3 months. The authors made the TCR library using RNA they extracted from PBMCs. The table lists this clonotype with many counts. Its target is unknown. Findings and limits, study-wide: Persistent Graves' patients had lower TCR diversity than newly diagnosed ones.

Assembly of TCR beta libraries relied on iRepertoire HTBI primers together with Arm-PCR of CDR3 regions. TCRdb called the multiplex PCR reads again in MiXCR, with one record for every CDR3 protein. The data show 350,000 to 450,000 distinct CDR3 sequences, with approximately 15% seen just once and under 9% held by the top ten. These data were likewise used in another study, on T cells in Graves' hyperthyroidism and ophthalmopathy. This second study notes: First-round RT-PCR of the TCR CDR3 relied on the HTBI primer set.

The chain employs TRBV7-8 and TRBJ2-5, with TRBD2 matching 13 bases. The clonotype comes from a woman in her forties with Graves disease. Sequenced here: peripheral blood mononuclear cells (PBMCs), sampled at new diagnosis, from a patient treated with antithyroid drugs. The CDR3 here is CASSTGLAGVGETQYF. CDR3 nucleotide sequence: TGTGCCAGCAGCACCGGACTAGCGGGAGTCGGGGAGACCCAGTACTTC.